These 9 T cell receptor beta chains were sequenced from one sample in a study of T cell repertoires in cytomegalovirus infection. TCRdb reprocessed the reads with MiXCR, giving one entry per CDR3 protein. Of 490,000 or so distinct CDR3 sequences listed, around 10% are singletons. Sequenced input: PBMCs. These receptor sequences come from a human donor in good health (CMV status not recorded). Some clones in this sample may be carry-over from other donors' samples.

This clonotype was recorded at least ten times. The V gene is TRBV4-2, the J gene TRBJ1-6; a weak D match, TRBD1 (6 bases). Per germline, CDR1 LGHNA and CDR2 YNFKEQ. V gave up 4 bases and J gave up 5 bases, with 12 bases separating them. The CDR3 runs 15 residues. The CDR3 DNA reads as TGTGCCAGCAGCCTTGACGGGACAAATAATTCACCCCTCCACTTT. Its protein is CASSLDGTNNSPLHF.

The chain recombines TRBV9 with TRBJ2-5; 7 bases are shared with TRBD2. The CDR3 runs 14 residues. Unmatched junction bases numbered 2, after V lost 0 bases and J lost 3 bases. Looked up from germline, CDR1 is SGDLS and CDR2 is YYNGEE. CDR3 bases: TGTGCCAGCAGCGTAGCCCTAGCGGAAGAGACCCAGTACTTC. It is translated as CASSVALAEETQYF.

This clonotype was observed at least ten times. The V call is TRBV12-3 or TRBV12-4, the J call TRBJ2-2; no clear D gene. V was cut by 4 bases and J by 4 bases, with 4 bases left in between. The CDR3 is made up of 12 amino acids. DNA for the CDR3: TGTGCCAGCAGTTGGGTCACCGGGGAGCTGTTTTTT. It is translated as CASSWVTGELFF.

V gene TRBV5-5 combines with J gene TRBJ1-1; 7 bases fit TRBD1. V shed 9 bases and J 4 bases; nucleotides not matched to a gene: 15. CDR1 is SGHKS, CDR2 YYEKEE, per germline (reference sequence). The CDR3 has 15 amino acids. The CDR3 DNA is TGTGCCACACGCGTTGGAGGGGGCCGGGGCACTGAAGCTTTCTTT. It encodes CATRVGGGRGTEAFF. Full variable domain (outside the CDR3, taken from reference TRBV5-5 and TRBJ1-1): DAGVTQSPTHLIKTRGQQVTLRCSPISGHKSVSWYQQVLGQGPQFIFQYYEKEERGRGNFPDRFSARQFPNYSSELNVNALLLGDSALYLCATRVGGGRGTEAFFGQGTRLTVV.

The CDR3 DNA sequence: TGCAGTGCTAGAGGTCCGCCGTTCCGGGACAGCCTCCCTTATAGCAATCAGCCCCAGCATTTT. Translating it yields CSARGPPFRDSLPYSNQPQHF. The chain is built from TRBV20-1 and TRBJ1-5; 7 bases agree with TRBD1. With 1 base clipped from V and 0 bases from J, the junction kept 21 bases outside the gene matches. Per germline, CDR1 DFQATT and CDR2 SNEGSKA (reference sequence). The CDR3 is 21 amino acids.

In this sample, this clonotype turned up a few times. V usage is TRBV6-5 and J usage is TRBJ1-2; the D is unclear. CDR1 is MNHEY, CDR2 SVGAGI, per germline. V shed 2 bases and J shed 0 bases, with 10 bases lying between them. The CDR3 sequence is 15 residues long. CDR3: CASSYNQVANYGYTF. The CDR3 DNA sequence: TGTGCCAGCAGTTACAACCAGGTTGCTAACTATGGCTACACCTTC.

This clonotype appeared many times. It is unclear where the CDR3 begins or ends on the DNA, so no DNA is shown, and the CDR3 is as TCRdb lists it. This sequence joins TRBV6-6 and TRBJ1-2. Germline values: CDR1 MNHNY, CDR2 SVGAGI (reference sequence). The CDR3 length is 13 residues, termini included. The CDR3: CASRLGSFAEGTF.

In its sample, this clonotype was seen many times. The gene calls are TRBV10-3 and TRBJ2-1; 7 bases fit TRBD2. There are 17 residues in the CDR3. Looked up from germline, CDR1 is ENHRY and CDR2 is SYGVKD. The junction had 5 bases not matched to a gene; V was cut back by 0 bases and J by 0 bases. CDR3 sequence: CAISESVGGSSYNEQFF. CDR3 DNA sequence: TGTGCCATCAGTGAGTCGGTTGGCGGGAGCTCCTACAATGAGCAGTTCTTC.

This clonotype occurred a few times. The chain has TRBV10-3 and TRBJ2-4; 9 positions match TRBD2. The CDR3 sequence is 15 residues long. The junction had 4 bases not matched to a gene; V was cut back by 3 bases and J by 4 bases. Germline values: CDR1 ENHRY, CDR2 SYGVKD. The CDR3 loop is CAISDRSGRKNIQYF. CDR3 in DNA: TGTGCCATCAGTGACCGTAGCGGGAGAAAAAACATTCAGTACTTC.